This is a list of T cell receptor beta chains from one sample in a study of control samples from healthy donors and cancer patients. TCRdb's copy holds only in-frame clones and misses some; the assay was immunoSEQ multiplex PCR. Here the sample spans some 67,000 clones, about nine tenths being singletons. The sequenced material came from PBMCs. The receptors here all came from a man between 60 and 75 years old with lung cancer. The CDR3 runs from the conserved cysteine through the conserved F or W. Each record gives: V gene, J gene, D gene, clone size, CDR3 protein, CDR3 DNA. A D gene is named only where the DNA matches it firmly. The size of a clone is reported for some rows only, either as once, few or many, or as a class for expanded clones.

>TRBV6-5|TRBJ1-6|-|-
CASSYSISSYNSPLHF
TGTGCCAGCAGTTACTCGATAAGCTCCTATAATTCACCCCTCCACTTT
>TRBV4-2|TRBJ2-5|-|-
CASSLGTSTFETQYF
TGTGCCAGCAGCTTGGGAACTAGTACATTCGAGACCCAGTACTTC
>TRBV6-4|TRBJ2-2|-|-
CASSDSEAGELFF
TGTGCCAGCAGTGACTCGGAGGCCGGGGAGCTGTTTTTT
>TRBV5-6|TRBJ2-3|-|-
CASSLVPGLSTDTQYF
TGTGCCAGCAGCTTGGTTCCGGGCCTTAGCACAGATACGCAGTATTTT
>TRBV28|TRBJ2-7|TRBD1|-
CASSSGTGGHEQYF
TGTGCCAGCAGTTCCGGGACAGGGGGCCACGAGCAGTACTTC
>TRBV6-2/TRBV6-3|TRBJ2-3|TRBD2|few
CASSIRAAGGPDTQYF
TGTGCCAGCAGCATTCGGGCGGCGGGGGGGCCAGATACGCAGTATTTT
>TRBV15|TRBJ2-5|-|-
CATTRNGAYQETQYF
TGTGCCACTACCCGGAACGGGGCGTACCAAGAGACCCAGTACTTC
>TRBV7-3|TRBJ2-3|-|once
CASSLKGVGTDTQYF
TGTGCCAGCAGCTTAAAGGGGGTGGGAACAGATACGCAGTATTTT
>TRBV12-5|TRBJ2-7|-|-
CASGWSIEQYF
TGTGCTAGTGGTTGGTCAATCGAGCAGTACTTC
>TRBV7-9|TRBJ1-6|-|-
CASSNPNSPLHF
TGTGCCAGCAGCAACCCCAATTCACCCCTCCACTTT
>TRBV19|TRBJ2-5|TRBD1|-
CASSGTGGSETQYF
TGTGCCAGTAGCGGGACAGGGGGCTCGGAGACCCAGTACTTC
>TRBV5-5|TRBJ2-5|TRBD1|-
CASSLDRGFPQETQYF
TGTGCCAGCAGCTTGGACAGGGGATTCCCCCAGGAGACCCAGTACTTC
>TRBV2|TRBJ1-6|-|-
CASSGGGSSYNSPLHF
TGTGCCAGCAGTGGAGGGGGGAGCTCCTATAATTCACCCCTCCACTTT
>TRBV5-1|TRBJ2-3|TRBD2|-
CASSLMAGEGDTQYF
TGCGCCAGCAGCTTGATGGCGGGGGAAGGAGATACGCAGTATTTT
>TRBV6-5|TRBJ1-5|TRBD1|-
CASSFQDRGSNQPQHF
TGTGCCAGCAGTTTCCAGGACAGGGGGTCAAATCAGCCCCAGCATTTT
>TRBV5-3|TRBJ1-5|-|-
CARSLPGQGSNQPQHF
TGTGCCAGAAGCTTGCCGGGGCAGGGGAGCAATCAGCCCCAGCATTTT
>TRBV4-1|TRBJ2-1|-|once
CASSQVGWEQFF
TGCGCCAGCAGCCAAGTAGGTTGGGAGCAGTTCTTC
>TRBV19|TRBJ2-5|TRBD1|-
CASTGQGYQTQYF
TGTGCCAGTACCGGACAGGGATACCAGACCCAGTACTTC
>TRBV4-2|TRBJ1-2|-|-
CASSQNGGTDNYGYTF
TGTGCCAGCAGCCAAAACGGTGGCACAGATAACTATGGCTACACCTTC
>TRBV3-1/TRBV3-2|TRBJ1-1|-|-
CASSRGHGGEAFF
TGTGCCAGCAGCCGGGGACATGGCGGTGAAGCTTTCTTT
>TRBV27|TRBJ2-1|TRBD1|-
CASSRSGQVTGNEQFF
TGTGCCAGCAGTCGCTCGGGACAGGTAACGGGCAATGAGCAGTTCTTC
>TRBV2|TRBJ2-6|-|-
CASSEAESSGANVLTF
TGTGCCAGCAGTGAAGCCGAGAGCTCTGGGGCCAACGTCCTGACTTTC
>TRBV5-1|TRBJ2-7|-|once
CASSLEASEQYF
TGCGCCAGCAGCTTGGAGGCCTCCGAGCAGTACTTC
>TRBV7-3|TRBJ1-2|-|-
CASSLKGLDGGRSNYGYTF
TGTGCCAGCAGCTTAAAGGGTTTGGACGGGGGCAGATCTAACTATGGCTACACCTTC
>TRBV6-1|TRBJ1-1|TRBD1|once
CASSRDRGSEAFF
TGTGCCAGCAGCCGGGACAGGGGGTCTGAAGCTTTCTTT
>TRBV2|TRBJ2-6|-|-
CASSENRDGANVLTF
TGTGCCAGCAGTGAGAACAGGGATGGGGCCAACGTCCTGACTTTC
>TRBV5-5|TRBJ2-7|-|-
CASSFQKGFYEQYF
TGTGCCAGCAGCTTTCAAAAAGGATTCTACGAGCAGTACTTC
>TRBV13|TRBJ2-3|-|few
CASSSFLDSGVDTQYF
TGTGCCAGCAGCTCCTTTTTAGATAGCGGAGTGGATACGCAGTATTTT
>TRBV29-1|TRBJ1-2|-|-
CSGIAGDYGYTF
TGCAGCGGAATTGCGGGGGACTATGGCTACACCTTC
>TRBV5-1|TRBJ1-1|TRBD1|-
CASSLGQGGTEAFF
TGCGCCAGCAGCTTGGGGCAGGGGGGCACTGAAGCTTTCTTT
>TRBV5-4|TRBJ2-1|TRBD2|-
CASSLSSGTYNEQFF
TGTGCCAGCAGCTTATCTAGCGGAACCTACAATGAGCAGTTCTTC
>TRBV7-3|TRBJ1-2|TRBD1|-
CASSLMGQGVGGYTF
TGTGCCAGCAGCTTAATGGGACAGGGGGTTGGTGGCTACACCTTC
>TRBV5-8|TRBJ2-3|-|-
CASSLVNPRGQYF
TGTGCCAGCAGCTTGGTTAACCCCAGAGGGCAGTATTTT
>TRBV19|TRBJ1-2|-|-
CASSMGAGRNYGYTF
TGTGCCAGTAGTATGGGGGCAGGGCGGAACTATGGCTACACCTTC
>TRBV6-1|TRBJ2-1|-|-
CASSEDVVPSREQFF
TGTGCCAGCAGTGAAGATGTAGTTCCCTCTCGCGAGCAGTTCTTC
>TRBV14|TRBJ1-1|-|-
CASSQVWSTEAFF
TGTGCCAGCAGCCAAGTATGGAGTACTGAAGCTTTCTTT
>TRBV24-1|TRBJ1-2|TRBD1|few
CATSAPGQDGYGYTF
TGTGCCACCAGTGCCCCAGGACAGGACGGCTATGGCTACACCTTC
>TRBV4-1|TRBJ2-3|-|-
CASSLKTKLEQGPPDTQYF
TGCGCCAGCAGCCTTAAAACAAAACTAGAACAGGGACCCCCCGATACGCAGTATTTT
>TRBV7-2|TRBJ2-5|TRBD1|-
CASSLAGGDLQETQYF
TGTGCCAGCAGCTTAGCAGGGGGCGACCTACAAGAGACCCAGTACTTC
>TRBV10-3|TRBJ2-4|-|-
CAISESGGASKNIQYF
TGTGCCATCAGTGAGTCGGGGGGGGCGTCCAAAAACATTCAGTACTTC
>TRBV6-6|TRBJ2-1|-|-
CASTTSSYNEQFF
TGTGCCAGCACAACCTCCTCCTACAATGAGCAGTTCTTC
>TRBV7-8|TRBJ1-2|-|-
CASSLGPGAGGYTF
TGTGCCAGCAGCTTAGGCCCGGGGGCGGGAGGCTACACCTTC